The clone carrying this TCR beta chain came up a few times. Antigen: not known. This entry belongs to a study of naive and memory T cell subsets. The library had UMIs added by 3' ligation of an oligonucleotide to TCR cDNA. RNA was extracted from roughly 2.5 ml of whole blood of healthy adults. The CDR3 runs 14 residues. Germline CDR1 is MNHEY and CDR2 is SVGAGI. Trimming shortened V by 6 bases and J by 3 bases, and 15 bases separated the two germline ends. Whole-study results and caveats: TCR transcript changes with activation or differentiation may affect this RNA method.

Four PCR rounds used nested alpha and beta constant region primers plus the SP2 primer. For blood and skin samples, reverse transcription used TCR alpha and beta constant primers. TCRdb used MiXCR to reprocess the 5' RACE reads, holding one entry per CDR3 protein. Of over 45,000 distinct CDR3 sequences in the sample, 7.6% were seen once. This chain links TRBV6-5 with TRBJ2-7, with D unresolved. This TCR was sampled from a female donor in good health. The CDR3 bases are TGTGCCAGCAGGACGGTGGGCCCGCTCTACGAGCAGTACTTC. It specifies CASRTVGPLYEQYF.